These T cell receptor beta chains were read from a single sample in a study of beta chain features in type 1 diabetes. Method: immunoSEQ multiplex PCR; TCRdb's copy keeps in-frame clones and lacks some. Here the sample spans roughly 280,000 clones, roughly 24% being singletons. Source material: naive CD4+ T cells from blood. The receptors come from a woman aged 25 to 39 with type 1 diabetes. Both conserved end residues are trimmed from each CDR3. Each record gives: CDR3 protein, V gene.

ASSLAPRQGYT TRBV5-1
ASSQKRSTDTQY TRBV28
ASSSPHSGYT TRBV7-9
ASSNLATSGNSYNEQF TRBV7-9
SVEGRAGGTSEQY TRBV29-1
ASSFLDSDTQY TRBV5-4
ASSPGATTEEQY TRBV18
ASSQSIRVAGDYNEQF TRBV4-1
ASSASDRGSDEQY TRBV6-4
SGVGAGSDTQY TRBV29-1
ASSLRTSGAYNEQF TRBV18
ASSFGVRSYEQY TRBV5-1
ASNSAGLSYEQY TRBV6-6
AWSYSGSTETQY TRBV30
ASSDPGEQY TRBV2
ASSSGRGILTYEQY TRBV7-9
ASSFVGANEQF TRBV7-9
ASSRTLTGTDEQY TRBV18
ASSFGRSSYEQY TRBV5-1
ASSSIRYLPYEQY TRBV11-2
ASSVEGYYEQY TRBV9
ASSLAFGSVSSYNEQF TRBV5-1
ASSLAGLAGVEEQF TRBV5-1
ACELAYEQY TRBV30
ASSLGGTGEETQY TRBV5-4
SVVWGWWSTDTQY TRBV29-1
ASTSAWPRRGDPPQH TRBV2
ASSRSGGTDTQY TRBV2
ASSPQGHYEQY TRBV18
ASSFSLSGANGYT TRBV7-9
ASSAIAGGDSGANVLT TRBV9
ASSRDRPTEAF TRBV14
ASSERQGAYNEQF TRBV9
AWSPRSRGIWEGYSNQPQH TRBV30
ASSLGRDRSGYT TRBV6-5
ASSLIPGTTYEQY TRBV7-3
ASRGGVAGRSFSEQF TRBV27
ASSLAAEGGADTQY TRBV5-1
ASRADTDTQY TRBV2
ASSSRTGSNEQY TRBV5-1
ASSLSHSNYGYT TRBV27
ASSPGTGIPYEQY TRBV19
ASSVGQQETQY TRBV18
ASSVVAGGTDTQY TRBV9
ASSISQGTGANVLT TRBV18
ASSPGQGAFLQPQH TRBV18
ASITDRVDTEAF TRBV2
ASGLRQHGTQY TRBV12-5
ASTPTGGGSYEQY TRBV2
AWSAGGAADTQY TRBV30
ASSDSKTGNYGYT TRBV6-4